The next 23 T cell receptor beta chains were all read from a single sample in a study of T cell responses to AZD1222 COVID-19 vaccine. The repertoire was sequenced with immunoSEQ multiplex PCR; TCRdb's copy has only in-frame clones and lacks some. The sample holds roughly 150,000 clones, about 93% seen once. The sequencing here drew on peripheral blood, taken 28 days after the second AZD1222 dose. The receptors here all came from an adult who received the AZD1222 COVID-19 vaccine.

The chain employs TRBV20-1 and TRBJ2-1; 8 nucleotides match TRBD1. Trimming removed 3 bases from V and 7 bases from J; junction bases left unmatched: 11. The CDR3 covers 15 residues. The V gene's germline CDR1 is DFQATT and CDR2 SNEGSKA (reference sequence). DNA for the CDR3: TGCAGTGCTAGTGATACAGGGGGTCGTTGGAATGAGCAGTTCTTC. Protein sequence: CSASDTGGRWNEQFF.

The chain employs TRBV20-1 and TRBJ2-6, with D maybe TRBD2 (7 bases). This CDR3 has 15 residues. V lost 3 bases, J lost 0 bases, and 9 bases lay in between. Germline V gene lookup returns CDR1 DFQATT and CDR2 SNEGSKA (reference sequence). CDR3 in DNA: TGCAGTGCTAGTGGGGGGGCCTCTGGGGCCAACGTCCTGACTTTC. It translates to CSASGGASGANVLTF.

The sample holds a few counts of this clone. The V call is TRBV4-1, the J call TRBJ1-5, with D possibly being TRBD1 (5 bases). This CDR3 comprises 15 residues. The germline gives CDR1 MGHRA, CDR2 YSYEKL. Trimming took off 0 bases at V and 5 bases at J, with 11 bases between the two ends. The CDR3 here is CASSQDAGFDQPQHF. CDR3 DNA: TGCGCCAGCAGCCAAGATGCAGGGTTCGATCAGCCCCAGCATTTT.

The CDR3 loop is CASSFRGGNGYTF. CDR3 nucleotide sequence: TGTGCCAGCAGCTTCAGGGGTGGAAATGGCTACACCTTC. This chain connects TRBV7-2 to TRBJ1-2; D possibly corresponds to TRBD1 (6 bases). Germline loops: CDR1 SGHTA, CDR2 FQGNSA. The CDR3 sequence is 13 residues long. V lost 3 bases and J 6 bases, leaving 11 bases between the germline ends.

The gene calls are TRBV7-9 and TRBJ2-7; TRBD1 matches 11 bases. The CDR3 spans 17 residues. CDR1 is SEHNR and CDR2 is FQNEAQ in the germline V gene (reference sequence). J lost 0 bases, V lost 5 bases, and 9 bases had no gene match. CDR3 in DNA: TGTGCCAGCAGCCCTGGACAGGGGGCCAAAGTCTCCTACGAGCAGTACTTC. The encoded protein is CASSPGQGAKVSYEQYF.

The V gene is TRBV10-1, the J gene TRBJ2-7; D gene uncertain. Per germline, CDR1 WNHNN and CDR2 SYGVQD (reference sequence). Trimming stripped 0 bases from V and 3 bases from J, with 12 bases between. The CDR3 is 15 residues long. The CDR3: CASSESGNLGYEQYF. The CDR3 bases are TGCGCCAGCAGTGAGTCGGGGAATTTGGGCTACGAGCAGTACTTC.

The chain couples TRBV6-1 to TRBJ2-3; 11 bases map to TRBD2. The V gene end was trimmed by 4 bases and the J gene end by 0 bases; junction bases not matched to a gene: 12. Germline V gene sequence: CDR1 MNHNS, CDR2 SASEGT. CDR3 length equals 19 residues. The CDR3 is CASSVRLAGGPLSTDTQYF. CDR3 bases: TGTGCCAGCAGTGTCCGGCTAGCGGGGGGCCCGTTAAGCACAGATACGCAGTATTTT.

The chain combines TRBV24-1 with TRBJ2-1; D may be TRBD2 (6 bases). The V gene lost 2 bases and the J gene lost 5 bases, with 18 bases spanning the gap. CDR3 length equals 17 residues. CDR1 is KGHDR and CDR2 is SFDVKD in the germline V gene. The CDR3 here is CATSDSRDSLFDNEQFF. The CDR3 DNA is TGTGCCACCAGTGATTCCCGGGACTCTCTTTTTGACAATGAGCAGTTCTTC.

This clone was found once. This chain joins TRBV5-4 and TRBJ1-2, with D perhaps matching TRBD1 (5 bases). The CDR3 length is 15 residues. CDR1 SGHNT and CDR2 YYREEE come from the germline V gene (reference sequence). Between the trimmed V and J ends, which lost 0 bases and 4 bases, there was a span of 13 bases. The CDR3 loop reads CASSLDWGLTYGYTF. DNA for the CDR3: TGTGCCAGCAGCTTGGATTGGGGACTGACCTATGGCTACACCTTC.

The chain has TRBV6-5 and TRBJ1-1, with 7 nucleotides matching TRBD1. The V gene's germline CDR1 is MNHEY and CDR2 SVGAGI. The CDR3 is 13 amino acids. After removal of 8 bases from V and 3 bases from J, the junction contained 6 bases not matched to a gene. CDR3 bases: TGTGCCAGCGAATTCACAGGGGACACTGAAGCTTTCTTT. Translating gives CASEFTGDTEAFF.

The chain has TRBV7-9 and TRBJ2-5; no clear D. In germline, CDR1 is SEHNR, CDR2 FQNEAQ (reference sequence). Trimming removed 4 bases from V and 0 bases from J, with 15 bases in between. The CDR3 is 16 amino acids. CDR3 sequence reads: CASSSADLVYQETQYF. The CDR3 DNA follows: TGTGCCAGCAGCTCGGCGGATTTAGTCTACCAAGAGACCCAGTACTTC.

The V gene is TRBV7-2, the J gene TRBJ2-2; D call uncertain. V shed 3 bases and J shed 2 bases, with 10 bases lying between them. Germline V gives CDR1 SGHTA, CDR2 FQGNSA. This CDR3 comprises 15 residues. The CDR3 nucleotides read TGTGCCAGCAGCTTTAGGTCTCTTAACACCGGGGAGCTGTTTTTT. As protein: CASSFRSLNTGELFF. The full variable domain, with the rest looked up from reference TRBV7-2 and TRBJ2-2, is GAGVSQSPSNKVTEKGKDVELRCDPISGHTALYWYRQSLGQGLEFLIYFQGNSAPDKSGLPSDRFSAERTGGSVSTLTIQRTQQEDSAVYLCASSFRSLNTGELFFGEGSRLTVL.

This chain connects TRBV29-1 to TRBJ2-7; the D gene is possibly TRBD2 (5 bases). Trimming pared 3 bases from V and 4 bases from J, leaving 13 bases between. This CDR3 is built from 13 residues. The germline gives CDR1 SQVTM, CDR2 ANQGSEA. DNA of the CDR3: TGCAGCGTTGATCCGAGACTACCATACGAGCAGTACTTC. Translated, it gives CSVDPRLPYEQYF.

About this clone itself: One junction end disagrees with the germline gene, perhaps due to a read error. V usage is TRBV19 and J usage is TRBJ1-5; TRBD1 aligns across 9 bases. The CDR3 is 20 residues long. CDR1 LNHDA and CDR2 SQIVND come from the germline V gene (reference sequence). The CDR3 DNA reads as TGTGCCAGTAGTCTAGACAGCGGTACAGGGGGCGTCGAAGGCAATCAGCCCCAGCATTTT. Its translation is CASSLDSGTGGVEGNQPQHF.

The CDR3 region has the DNA TGTGCCAGCAGCATAATATCTGGGGCCAACGTCCTGACTTTC. It specifies CASSIISGANVLTF. The rearrangement links TRBV28 to TRBJ2-6; the D is unclear. This CDR3 is built from 14 residues. Trimming removed 6 bases at V and 1 base at J, with 7 bases between. Germline V gene sequence: CDR1 MDHEN, CDR2 SYDVKM.

The rearrangement joins TRBV11-2 to TRBJ2-1; 9 nucleotides match TRBD1. V lost 4 bases and J lost 4; bases outside the gene matches: 8. The CDR3 has 16 amino acids. Germline lookup yields CDR1 SGHAT and CDR2 FQNNGV. CDR3 DNA sequence: TGTGCCAGCAGCTCCAGACCGGGACAGGGTTACAATGAGCAGTTCTTC. Translating it yields CASSSRPGQGYNEQFF.

The chain joins TRBV18 to TRBJ2-1; TRBD1 matches at 9 bases. CDR1 and CDR2 (germline): KGHSH, LQKENI. The CDR3 has 16 amino acids. Trimming took 4 bases from V and 5 from J; bases not matched to a gene: 9. CDR3 DNA sequence: TGTGCCAGCTCACTCCTTTCAGGGACAGGGAACAATGAGCAGTTCTTC. Residues: CASSLLSGTGNNEQFF.

The table lists this clone with a count of one. V gene TRBV7-2 combines with J gene TRBJ2-1, with TRBD1 matching over 7 bases. The junction had 0 bases not matched to a gene; V was cut back by 4 bases and J by 0 bases. Germline lookup yields CDR1 SGHTA and CDR2 FQGNSA. This CDR3 is built from 14 residues. The CDR3 DNA follows: TGTGCCAGCAGCTCAGGGGGCTCCTACAATGAGCAGTTCTTC. It specifies CASSSGGSYNEQFF.

J is TRBJ2-2 and V is TRBV9, with a possible D match to TRBD1 (6 bases). CDR3 length equals 16 residues. Germline V CDR1 and CDR2: SGDLS, YYNGEE. V shed 3 bases and J shed 5 bases, with 17 bases lying between them. The CDR3 here is CASSADRSPWTGELFF. The CDR3 region has the DNA TGTGCCAGCAGCGCTGACAGGAGCCCCTGGACCGGGGAGCTGTTTTTT.

In the case of this clone: The junction departs from germline at one end; a sequencing error may be responsible. The rearrangement joins TRBV7-7 to TRBJ2-3, with D possibly matching TRBD1 (5 bases). Germline V gene data show CDR1 as SSHAT and CDR2 as FNYEAQ (reference sequence). This CDR3 is 13 amino acids long. CDR3 nucleotides: TGTGCTAGCAGCTTGGGGCCCACAGATACGCAGTATTTT. It translates to CASSLGPTDTQYF.

The table lists this clone with a few counts. The CDR3 spells CATSKDSGGGNEQFF. The CDR3 DNA reads as TGTGCCACCAGCAAAGACAGCGGGGGGGGCAATGAGCAGTTCTTC. This chain links TRBV15 with TRBJ2-1; TRBD2 aligns across 10 bases. V dropped 4 bases and J dropped 6; count of bases not matched to a gene: 6. The CDR3 extends over 15 amino acids. Germline V gene data show CDR1 as LNHNV and CDR2 as YYDKDF (reference sequence).

The chain links TRBV6-6 to TRBJ1-2; TRBD1 might be the D (5 bases). Germline V gene data show CDR1 as MNHNY and CDR2 as SVGAGI (reference sequence). V lost 10 bases and J 3 bases, leaving 21 bases between the germline ends. This CDR3 has 15 residues. The CDR3 is CATTGENLGHYGYTF. The CDR3 coding sequence is TGTGCCACCACCGGGGAGAATCTGGGGCACTATGGCTACACCTTC.

The rearrangement links TRBV4-3 to TRBJ2-2; D gene unclear. The V gene lost 9 bases and the J gene lost 0 bases, with 11 bases spanning the gap. The germline V gene encodes CDR1 LGHNA and CDR2 YSLEER. The CDR3 sequence is 14 residues long. The CDR3 here is CASKRATNTGELFF. The DNA for the CDR3 is TGCGCCAGTAAAAGGGCTACGAACACCGGGGAGCTGTTTTTT.